This TCR beta chain was sequenced for a study of cytomegalovirus exposure and HLA in healthy donors (dated by TCRdb to 2016 to 2017). For the wider study: An earlier analysis of a few hundred of the donors reported approximately 260 Gb of sequence data and 117 million unique TCR beta sequences obtained from around 190 million T cells. The later analysis used no new phenotypic data to find candidate immune exposures, relying instead on TCR beta sequences and their occurrence across donors. Along with the roughly 610-subject first cohort, a separate validation cohort of over a hundred different subjects was used. In a later analysis, previously published TCR beta repertoires from 500 to 750 donors were re-analyzed and high-resolution HLA genotyping was added so that TCR occurrence patterns could be studied. Donor age, sex, ethnicity and CMV serostatus were collected together with the repertoire data. Among the roughly 430 genotyped donors, around 81% belonged to the genetic ancestry cluster associated with self-reported Caucasian donors. High-throughput TCR immunosequencing, statistical association of individual TCRs with disease status, and machine learning were combined to predict cytomegalovirus infection status. The study used immunosequencing to profile the T cell repertoires of 666 subjects and linked those repertoires to cytomegalovirus serostatus. The study was designed to test whether signatures of past pathogen exposure could be identified by cataloging public T cell receptors. Across some 400 genotyped donors of the cohort, an average of roughly 250,000 unique TCR beta nucleotide sequences per donor were sequenced, and 15% to 20% of those sequences were non-productive. About 280 gigabases of sequencing data and roughly 81 million unique TCR sequences made up an early release that covered fewer than 650 HLA-typed donors. HLA typing covered class I and class II loci at four-digit resolution. All discovery cohort repertoires had been generated on a single sequencing platform. A later genetic analysis took genome-wide SNP genotypes for about 65% of the roughly 670 donors and used that subset as a discovery cohort. In an earlier analysis of over 550 of the donors, high-throughput TCR beta sequencing was used to judge whether each TCR beta V gene segment behaved as functional or pseudogenic. Roughly five DR-DQ haplotypes were handled as single units for association and clustering because linkage in the cohort was strong. The number of donors typed differed by locus, with roughly 629-640 for A, B, C, DRB1 and DQB1, roughly 520 for DQA1, 606 for DPA1, and some 440 for DPB1. Beyond this particular receptor, the publication reports: In the study, 164 TCR beta chains were listed as associated with cytomegalovirus. A few of the identified cytomegalovirus-associated TCR beta chains were confirmed in vitro to be specific for cytomegalovirus antigens. A later analysis found that HLA-associated TCR beta chains were more clonally expanded and had lower generation probabilities than equally common non-associated chains. Specific HLA alleles were associated with about 17,000 TCR beta sequences at a false discovery rate of 0.05 in a later analysis. Immune exposure information for the cohort was limited to CMV serostatus. In a later analysis, the rate of TCR association differed among HLA loci, with DRB1 alleles having the most associated TCRs and HLA-C alleles having the fewest. The cohort was sequenced for TCR beta chains only, and without alpha or paired-chain data the features that could be detected were limited. Broadly in line with IMGT annotations, most TCR beta V segments showed up in productive rearrangements about 87% or about 30% of the time in an earlier analysis of a few hundred of the donors. In both the original and validation cohorts, the classifier was reported to diagnose cytomegalovirus status with high specificity and sensitivity. Most TCR sequences were seen in very few donors, while some public TCRs were found in many individuals. The authors suggested that the approach could potentially be extended to other disease states and immunological phenotypes. The presence/absence analyses assumed that sequencing depth was roughly uniform across donors, and that assumption may not be true. When HLA alleles, especially DR and DQ, strongly co-occurred, attributing TCR associations to individual alleles was difficult. According to a later analysis, most CMV-associated TCR beta chains appeared to be HLA-restricted, and the HLA associations seemed to be driven largely by CMV exposure. Linkage disequilibrium might explain the correlated functional status among segregating V segments, but an unknown experimental factor could not be ruled out. HLA typing was unavailable for some donors at each locus, so association tests used only the typed subset. The sequencing pipeline was judged likely to have produced a cluster of highly shared sequence variants as a technical artifact. A further reported finding was that TCR beta sequences accurately predicted the HLA-A and HLA-B alleles for most subjects in the first cohort. According to a later analysis, parvovirus B19, influenza, CMV and Epstein-Barr virus appeared linked to several top co-occurrence clusters. A later genetic analysis associated a missense DCLRE1C variant with V-gene and J-gene trimming of TCR beta chains, and an independent cohort replicated the association. Because the 87-base-pair reads could not distinguish some IMGT-functional V segments, including TRBV6-2 and TRBV6-3, those segments were excluded. Approximately 18 rarely observed V segments, including chromosome 9 orphons, were excluded from the earlier analysis of about 610 of the donors because counts were too low. According to a later genetic analysis, donors in an Asian-associated ancestry cluster had fewer N-insertions in productive TCRs than the approximately 700-donor mean.

The CDR3 numbers 14 residues from cysteine through phenylalanine. Kept here is only the CDR3 DNA, which spans 42 bases and is read in frame from base 1. Via the germline V gene, CDR1 is SGHRS and CDR2 YFSETQ. Deletion took 5 bases off V and 7 bases off J, with a span of 18 bases between the germline ends. The table lists this clone with a few counts. Its specific antigen is unknown. One base away there is no much larger clone; base qualities are not given. The cohort comprised fewer than 700 healthy bone marrow donors. At the time of sampling, every cohort member was nominally healthy, though immune exposures that went unrecorded were likely present. The donor was CMV seronegative and was included in the group of 352 seronegative cohort members. Every donor gave a peripheral blood sample, and the peripheral blood mononuclear cells from that sample were used for TCR beta sequencing. The Qiagen DNeasy Blood Extraction Kit was used to extract genomic DNA from the blood cell samples.

To prepare the library, the immunoSEQ multiplex PCR assay was applied. The multiplex PCR relied on a mix of 60 forward primers for TCR Vbeta segments and 13 reverse primers for TCR Jbeta segments. Amplification of the CDR3 region of rearranged TCR beta genes was performed with a multiplex PCR assay on genomic DNA. Amplified TCR beta libraries were sequenced as 87-base-pair reads on the Illumina HiSeq System. The authors' analysis ran thus. A later analysis tallied roughly 80 million unique TCR beta chains across the 666 repertoires, and some 10 million of those chains were shared by two or more donors. Raw reads were error-corrected and collapsed into unique sequences with a nearest-neighbor algorithm that merged closely related sequences to remove PCR and sequencing errors. To assign V, D and J gene segments, CDR3 sequences were aligned to IMGT reference sequences. For a sequence to be retained, a match of at least six nucleotides was required to both a V gene segment and a J gene segment. A rearrangement was called productive if the CDR3 had no stop codons and remained in frame with V and J, and every other rearrangement was called non-productive. Following IMGT convention, CDR3 was defined as the stretch from the second conserved V-encoded cysteine up to the conserved J-encoded phenylalanine. The earlier analysis of some 540 of the donors excluded any sequence lacking an unambiguous match to a single V gene segment. In an earlier analysis of approximately 610 of the donors, V segments were called functional above 56.7% productive rearrangements and were called segregating when the between-donor standard deviation exceeded 5%. A statistical classification framework was developed to diagnose cytomegalovirus status using the catalog of TCR beta chain sequences. A later analysis assigned V and J genes by comparing TCR nucleotide sequences with IMGT/GENE-DB human TR gene sequences. A later analysis assigned CDR3 sequences and most-parsimonious VDJ recombination scenarios with the TCRdist pipeline. In a later analysis, each TCR beta chain was defined by its CDR3 amino acid sequence together with its V-gene family, and reads lacking a unique V-gene family were excluded. As a way to deal with suspected cross-contamination and a sequencing artifact, a later analysis dropped 450 to 600 nucleotide sequences that were highly shared and had low generation probability. For each public chain, a later analysis derived a clonal expansion index from normalized ranks of inferred template counts within each repertoire. In a later analysis, generation probabilities were computed with a VDJ recombination model fitted to out-of-frame rearrangements, and the resulting probabilities were checked against IGoR. In a later analysis, hypergeometric tests were used to score TCR-TCR, TCR-HLA and TCR-CMV co-occurrence, with a repertoire-size bias correction applied to TCR pairs. False discovery rates were estimated in a later analysis by permuting HLA or CMV assignments 20 times. A later analysis grouped co-occurring TCRs with DBSCAN, adding TCRdist sequence similarity when clustering within HLA-allele-positive subsets. Co-occurrence clustering excluded repertoires with fewer than 30,000 or more than 120,000 public chains, plus five with anomalous nucleotide sharing. This immuneACCESS table, as held by TCRdb, lists in-frame sequences with V and J called but not all clones. Of the missing ones, under half trace to an unresolved V gene in checked studies; the others have no known cause. The V and J calls and clone size are taken from that table; D and trimming were inferred from the DNA. In all, the sample holds 140,000 or so clones, and 61% of those were seen once. About 1.8% of the sample belongs to the ten largest clones.

The clonotype originates from a male donor in good health and CMV-seronegative. The sequencing input was PBMCs. The chain is assembled from TRBV5-1 and TRBJ1-2; possibly the D gene is TRBD1, per 5 matching bases. The DNA sequence reads TGCGCCAGCAGTTTCGACCGGGCCAGGGCTGGCTACACCTTC. The encoded protein is CASSFDRARAGYTF.